This T cell receptor (beta chain) derives from a study of shared clonotypes between healthy human individuals. Germline V CDR1 and CDR2: ENHRY, SYGVKD. Trimming removed 0 bases from V and 1 base from J, with 28 bases in between. The CDR3 is made up of 22 amino acids. The data were produced by immunoSEQ multiplex PCR, yet TCRdb's version contains in-frame clones alone and is incomplete. The sample includes over a million clones, roughly 95% of them seen just once. The clonotype originates from a man aged 25-40 years in good health. Sequencing was done on a sample of naive CD4+ T cells sorted from blood. Subset given: CD45RA+ positively selected. The chain links TRBV10-3 to TRBJ2-4; a weak D match, TRBD2 (8 bases). CDR3 region: CAISESGLLGGDRPGAKNIQYF. The CDR3 coding sequence is TGTGCCATCAGTGAGTCGGGCCTGCTCGGGGGGGACAGACCAGGGGCCAAAAACATTCAGTACTTC.